Shown below are 14 T cell receptor beta chains from a single sample sequenced in a study of siplizumab effects on memory and regulatory T cells. TCRdb's table, derived via immunoSEQ multiplex PCR, lists solely in-frame clones and lacks some. This table holds tens of thousands of clones, 93% found once. The sequencing sample was made of CD8+ T cells sorted from blood. These receptors were obtained from a human donor in good health.

CDR3 DNA: TGTGCCAGCAGCTTAGCGCGTAGCTCCAGGGTCGGGGAGACCCAGTACTTC. Its translation is CASSLARSSRVGETQYF. This rearrangement joins TRBV7-8 to TRBJ2-5, with D tentatively TRBD1 (5 bases). Germline V gene lookup returns CDR1 SGHVS and CDR2 FQNEAQ. The CDR3 sequence is 17 residues long. Trimming removed 0 bases from V and 5 bases from J, with 19 bases in between.

This chain links TRBV30 with TRBJ1-5; D remains unclear. The germline CDR1 and CDR2 sequences are GTSNPN and SVGIG (reference sequence). Between the trimmed V and J ends, which lost 0 bases and 5 bases, there was a span of 11 bases. CDR3 size: 14 residues. The CDR3 coding sequence is TGTGCCTGGAGTGTCATCCCTCGGGATCAGCCCCAGCATTTT. Amino acid sequence: CAWSVIPRDQPQHF.

Only a few counts were recorded for this clone. This specimen includes other DNA sequences encoding the same CDR3. The rearrangement links TRBV19 to TRBJ1-1; tentatively, D is TRBD1 (5 bases). The CDR3 runs 14 residues. Deletions cut 1 base from V and 0 bases from J, with 6 bases between. CDR1 is LNHDA, CDR2 SQIVND, per germline (reference sequence). The CDR3 sequence: CASSIGQMNTEAFF. The CDR3 DNA follows: TGTGCCAGTAGTATAGGACAGATGAACACTGAAGCTTTCTTT.

The V and J genes are TRBV5-8 and TRBJ1-5; unclear D gene. In germline, CDR1 is SGHTS, CDR2 YDEGEE. The length of the CDR3 is 13 residues. Trimming left V 4 bases short and J 7 bases short, with 12 bases between. Here the CDR3 reads CASSIDGGQPQHF. The CDR3 DNA reads as TGTGCCAGCAGCATAGACGGAGGGCAGCCCCAGCATTTT.

The chain carries TRBV13 and TRBJ2-2, with TRBD1 identical over 9 bases. The trim removed 6 bases at V and 5 bases at J, leaving 7 bases unmatched. The length of the CDR3 is 15 residues. Germline CDR1 reads PRHDT; CDR2 reads FYEKMQ (reference sequence). CDR3 DNA sequence: TGTGCCAGCAGTTTGGGACAGGGAGGAACCGGGGAGCTGTTTTTT. As protein: CASSLGQGGTGELFF.

The chain joins TRBV7-9 to TRBJ2-1, with 9 bases that match TRBD1. This CDR3 is built from 15 residues. Germline CDR1 reads SEHNR; CDR2 reads FQNEAQ (reference sequence). Unmatched junction bases numbered 1, after V lost 4 bases and J lost 0 bases. CDR3 protein: CASSYRGLSYNEQFF. The CDR3 coding sequence is TGTGCCAGCAGCTACAGGGGGCTCTCCTACAATGAGCAGTTCTTC.

The CDR3 sequence is CATSIEPGQGSDEQYF. CDR3 DNA sequence: TGTGCCACCAGCATAGAACCGGGACAGGGGAGCGACGAGCAGTACTTC. The chain has TRBV15 and TRBJ2-7, with 10 positions matching TRBD1. V was clipped by 4 bases and J by 5 bases; unmatched bases: 11. The CDR3 loop spans 16 amino acids. The germline CDR1 and CDR2 sequences are LNHNV and YYDKDF (reference sequence).

The chain has TRBV19 and TRBJ2-5; 11 bases match TRBD2. The CDR3 totals 15 residues. Per germline, CDR1 LNHDA and CDR2 SQIVND (reference sequence). J lost 1 base, V lost 3 bases, and 1 base had no gene match. The CDR3 sequence is CASSIGTSGQETQYF. Here the CDR3 DNA reads TGTGCCAGTAGTATCGGGACTAGCGGCCAAGAGACCCAGTACTTC.

This rearrangement joins TRBV27 to TRBJ1-1; possibly TRBD1 for D (6 bases). The V end lost 8 bases, the J end lost 4 bases, and 14 bases lay between the germline ends. CDR3 length: 13 residues. Germline CDR1 reads MNHEY; CDR2 reads SMNVEV (reference sequence). Here the CDR3 DNA reads TGTGCCAGCCGCTGGGGGGGCAGCACTGAAGCTTTCTTT. The encoded protein is CASRWGGSTEAFF.

The rearrangement uses TRBV6-1 and TRBJ2-2; D ambiguous. The V end was cut by 6 bases, the J end by 5 bases, with 7 bases between. The CDR3 has 12 amino acids. Germline-derived CDR1 and CDR2 are MNHNS and SASEGT. The CDR3 sequence: CASRSDTGELFF. The CDR3 DNA reads as TGTGCCAGCAGATCAGATACCGGGGAGCTGTTTTTT.

This clone was recorded only once. This rearrangement joins TRBV5-6 to TRBJ1-2, with D possibly being TRBD1 (6 bases). V lost 5 bases and J 4 bases, leaving 15 bases between the germline ends. There are 14 residues in the CDR3. Germline lookup yields CDR1 SGHDT and CDR2 YYEEEE. This CDR3 reads CASRDQGPSYGYTF. The DNA of the CDR3 is TGTGCCAGCAGAGATCAGGGGCCCAGCTATGGCTACACCTTC.

This clone appeared a few times. The chain links TRBV2 to TRBJ1-1, with 7 bases fitting TRBD1. V shed 5 bases, J shed 7 bases, and the junction held 4 bases outside the gene matches. The CDR3 has 12 residues. CDR1 and CDR2 (germline): SNHLY, FYNNEI. The CDR3 nucleotides are TGTGCCAGCAGTTCCGGACAGGATGAAGCTTTCTTT. Its translation: CASSSGQDEAFF.

This clone was detected once. V gene TRBV19 combines with J gene TRBJ2-7; 7 bases line up with TRBD2. After removal of 7 bases from V and 2 bases from J, the junction contained 8 bases not matched to a gene. In germline, CDR1 is LNHDA, CDR2 SQIVND (reference sequence). There are 14 residues in the CDR3. The CDR3 nucleotides are TGTGCCAGTAAAAAGTGGGAGGGCCCCTACGAGCAGTACTTC. This translates into CASKKWEGPYEQYF. The whole variable domain, filled in from reference TRBV19 and TRBJ2-7, reads DGGITQSPKYLFRKEGQNVTLSCEQNLNHDAMYWYRQDPGQGLRLIYYSQIVNDFQKGDIAEGYSVSREKKESFPLTVTSAQKNPTAFYLCASKKWEGPYEQYFGPGTRLTVT.

The gene calls are TRBV9 and TRBJ1-1, with no clear D. Germline lookup yields CDR1 SGDLS and CDR2 YYNGEE. CDR3 length equals 14 residues. With 0 bases removed from V and 3 bases from J, the gap between germline ends came to 9 bases. The CDR3 DNA is TGTGCCAGCAGCGTAGAAGACGGTTACACTGAAGCTTTCTTT. Its translation is CASSVEDGYTEAFF.